This T cell receptor (beta chain) derives from a study of post-analysis software for immune sequencing data. Unique molecular identifiers were carried by the TCR beta cDNA libraries. TCRdb passed the PCR reads through MiXCR, listing each CDR3 protein once. Counted here are some 500,000 distinct CDR3 sequences, around 40% occurring once; the ten biggest clones make up 12%. Study-wide results and caveats: Patients had higher frequencies than controls of about five TRBV segments, including TRBV5-6, TRBV5-1 and TRBV20-1.

The germline gives CDR1 MGHDK, CDR2 SYGVNS. The V gene end was trimmed by 3 bases and the J gene end by 7 bases; junction bases not matched to a gene: 11. The CDR3 has 16 amino acids. A remark on this clonotype: Its antigen is not known.

This sequence was found in a girl aged 10-17 years with multiple sclerosis. Source material: blood. This chain connects TRBV25-1 to TRBJ2-1; 8 bases align to TRBD1. This chain's CDR3 is CASSDLGRGHANEQFF. The CDR3 DNA reads as TGTGCCAGCAGTGATTTGGGCAGGGGGCATGCGAATGAGCAGTTCTTC.